The clone carrying this T cell receptor (beta chain) was seen just once. The antigen remains unidentified. Unique molecular identifiers were built into the TCR beta cDNA libraries. MiXCR, applied by TCRdb to the PCR reads, yields one record per CDR3 protein. The sample carries approximately 630,000 distinct CDR3 sequences, 55% to 60% recorded once. This entry belongs to a study of post-analysis software for immune sequencing data. Study conclusions and caveats: A handful of TRBV segments appeared more often in patients than in controls, and TRBV5-6, TRBV5-1 and TRBV20-1 were among these.

The ends were cut back, 3 bases at V and 3 bases at J, with 9 bases in the middle. CDR1 is SQVTM and CDR2 is ANQGSEA in the germline V gene. The CDR3 runs 13 residues. Source material: blood. The chain combines TRBV29-1 with TRBJ2-1, with D unclear. The sequence derives from a girl aged 2-10 years with multiple sclerosis. CDR3: CSVDRPNYNEQFF. The DNA for the CDR3 is TGCAGCGTTGATCGTCCGAACTACAATGAGCAGTTCTTC.